Shown below are 21 T cell receptor beta chains from a single sample sequenced in a study of blood T cell repertoires in COVID-19. Data came from immunoSEQ multiplex PCR; TCRdb stores just in-frame clones and leaves some out. Of fewer than 250,000 clones detected, 65% to 90% appear once; the ten largest clones hold around 5%. Sample: peripheral blood. Receptor source: a woman aged 70-85 years with acute or convalescent COVID-19.

The table lists this clone with a count of one. This sequence joins TRBV3-1 (or the pseudogene TRBV3-2) and TRBJ1-1; D is undetermined. In germline, CDR1 is LGHDT, CDR2 YNNKEL (reference sequence). The V end was cut by 4 bases, the J end by 1 base, with 10 bases between. This CDR3 has 14 amino acids. The CDR3 region is CASSPTGRNTEAFF. CDR3 nucleotide sequence: TGTGCCAGCAGCCCAACGGGTCGGAACACTGAAGCTTTCTTT.

This clone was found a few times. The chain carries TRBV19 and TRBJ2-7; 7 bases agree with TRBD1. V was clipped by 3 bases and J by 2 bases; unmatched bases: 1. The CDR3 covers 13 residues. Germline CDR1 reads LNHDA; CDR2 reads SQIVND (reference sequence). The CDR3 DNA reads as TGTGCCAGTAGTATGACAGGGACCTACGAGCAGTACTTC. It encodes CASSMTGTYEQYF.

The chain recombines TRBV7-2 with TRBJ2-1; 9 bases agree with TRBD2. V gave up 8 bases and J gave up 0 bases; unmatched junction bases: 5. Germline CDR1 is SGHTA and CDR2 is FQGNSA. This CDR3 has 15 amino acids. The DNA of the CDR3 is TGTGCCAGCCTGCGGGGGGGAGGCTCCTACAATGAGCAGTTCTTC. Translating it yields CASLRGGGSYNEQFF.

This chain joins TRBV6-5 and TRBJ1-4; D may be TRBD1 (5 bases). The CDR3 is 14 amino acids. V was cut by 6 bases and J by 7 bases, with 15 bases left in between. Per germline, CDR1 MNHEY and CDR2 SVGAGI. CDR3: CASSSGGVGEKLFF. CDR3 in DNA: TGTGCCAGCAGCTCGGGGGGGGTGGGTGAAAAACTGTTTTTT.

The table lists this clone with a count of one. This rearrangement joins TRBV7-9 to TRBJ1-4; maybe TRBD1 (6 bases). CDR3 size: 16 residues. Trimming pared 4 bases from V and 0 bases from J, leaving 12 bases between. Germline V gene data show CDR1 as SEHNR and CDR2 as FQNEAQ (reference sequence). CDR3 protein: CASSSTGQSTNEKLFF. The CDR3 DNA follows: TGTGCCAGCAGCTCAACCGGACAGTCAACTAATGAAAAACTGTTTTTT.

This clone occurred once. The chain joins TRBV27 to TRBJ1-5; TRBD1 might be the D (6 bases). The CDR3 is made up of 14 amino acids. Germline V gene data show CDR1 as MNHEY and CDR2 as SMNVEV (reference sequence). Trimming stripped 6 bases from V and 7 bases from J, with 16 bases between. The CDR3 DNA sequence: TGTGCCAGCAGCTTTAGGGGGGGCGACCAGCCCCAGCATTTT. It encodes CASSFRGGDQPQHF.

This chain uses TRBV7-2 with TRBJ1-3; D is uncertain. The germline V and J ends were trimmed by 1 base and 3 bases, with 10 bases remaining between them. The CDR3 covers 15 residues. Germline V gives CDR1 SGHTA, CDR2 FQGNSA. This chain's CDR3 is CASSLVAGFGNTIYF. The CDR3 bases are TGTGCCAGCAGCTTAGTGGCAGGCTTTGGAAACACCATATATTTT.

The chain uses TRBV3-1 (or the pseudogene TRBV3-2) and TRBJ1-1; D gene unclear. Deletions cut 6 bases from V and 1 base from J, with 9 bases between. The length of the CDR3 is 13 residues. The germline V gene encodes CDR1 LGHDT and CDR2 YNNKEL (reference sequence). CDR3 residues: CASRPRGNTEAFF. CDR3 DNA: TGTGCCAGCAGGCCCCGCGGGAACACTGAAGCTTTCTTT.

The J gene is TRBJ1-6, the V gene TRBV6-2 or TRBV6-3, with 10 bases fitting TRBD1. The CDR3 totals 16 residues. Germline loops: CDR1 MNHEY, CDR2 SVGEGT. The J segment lost 8 bases and the V segment lost 3 bases, leaving 7 bases of the junction unmatched. CDR3 nucleotide sequence: TGTGCCAGCAGTTATTGGAGAGACAGGGGGCATTCACCCCTCCACTTT. Protein sequence: CASSYWRDRGHSPLHF.

This rearrangement joins TRBV5-1 to TRBJ1-3, with D unclear. CDR1 SGHRS and CDR2 YFSETQ come from the germline V gene. V was cut by 5 bases and J by 4 bases, with 7 bases left in between. The CDR3 loop spans 12 amino acids. The CDR3 protein is CASRKEGNTIYF. CDR3 sequence (DNA): TGCGCCAGCAGAAAAGAGGGAAACACCATATATTTT.

The rearrangement links TRBV7-2 to TRBJ1-2, with D possibly matching TRBD1 (6 bases). CDR1 is SGHTA, CDR2 FQGNSA, per germline. There are 15 residues in the CDR3. Deletions cut 5 bases from V and 1 base from J, with 14 bases between. The CDR3 nucleotides are TGTGCCAGCAGCGCCAGCAGGGGAATTAACTATGGCTACACCTTC. Translation gives CASSASRGINYGYTF.

CDR3 loop: CATTLGAAQETQYF. CDR3 coding DNA: TGTGCCACCACCCTGGGGGCGGCCCAAGAGACCCAGTACTTC. The V call is TRBV15, the J call TRBJ2-5; D might be TRBD1 (6 bases). This CDR3 contains 14 residues. The V end lost 7 bases, the J end lost 1 base, and 13 bases lay between the germline ends. CDR1 and CDR2 (germline): LNHNV, YYDKDF (reference sequence).

The chain is built from TRBV4-3 and TRBJ1-5, with a weak D call TRBD1 (6 bases). V was clipped by 0 bases and J by 6 bases, with 12 bases between them. The CDR3 is 15 amino acids. Germline lookup yields CDR1 LGHNA and CDR2 YSLEER. CDR3 sequence reads: CASSQDIRGGQPQHF. The CDR3 DNA reads TGCGCCAGCAGCCAAGATATAAGGGGGGGTCAGCCCCAGCATTTT.

The chain couples TRBV2 to TRBJ2-2; 8 bases align to TRBD1. V lost 2 bases, J lost 6 bases, and 5 bases stayed unmatched. Germline CDR1 and CDR2: SNHLY and FYNNEI. CDR3 length: 15 amino acids. The CDR3 DNA reads as TGTGCCAGCAGTGAACGGACAGGGCGTGCCGGGGAGCTGTTTTTT. This codes for CASSERTGRAGELFF. The full variable domain, with the rest looked up from reference TRBV2 and TRBJ2-2, is EPEVTQTPSHQVTQMGQEVILRCVPISNHLYFYWYRQILGQKVEFLVSFYNNEISEKSEIFDDQFSVERPDGSNFTLKIRSTKLEDSAMYFCASSERTGRAGELFFGEGSRLTVL.

The genes are TRBV7-9 and TRBJ2-7, with a weak D call TRBD2 (5 bases). The CDR3 has 17 amino acids. Germline CDR1 is SEHNR and CDR2 is FQNEAQ (reference sequence). The V end was cut by 4 bases, the J end by 6 bases, with 25 bases between. CDR3 nucleotides: TGTGCCAGCAGCTGGCCCGTGAACACGAACTTGGAGGCCGAGCAGTACTTC. Protein sequence: CASSWPVNTNLEAEQYF. Looking up the rest from reference TRBV7-9 and TRBJ2-7 gives the full variable domain: DTGVSQNPRHKITKRGQNVTFRCDPISEHNRLYWYRQTLGQGPEFLTYFQNEAQLEKSRLLSDRFSAERPKGSFSTLEIQRTEQGDSAMYLCASSWPVNTNLEAEQYFGPGTRLTVT.

The gene calls are TRBV4-3 and TRBJ1-2; perhaps TRBD1 as D (5 bases). V was cut by 2 bases and J by 9 bases, with 28 bases left in between. Germline CDR1 LGHNA, CDR2 YSLEER. CDR3 size: 18 residues. The CDR3 coding sequence is TGCGCCAGCAGCCAATCCATTACACCAGGGTCCTCGGGTAGTAGCTACACCTTC. Protein: CASSQSITPGSSGSSYTF.

This clone showed up just once. The genes are TRBV27 and TRBJ2-3; 13 nucleotides match TRBD2. The CDR3 runs to 19 residues. The ends lost 5 bases at V and 2 bases at J; junction bases unmatched: 13. Germline assignment: CDR1 MNHEY and CDR2 SMNVEV (reference sequence). The CDR3: CASSPSRGTSGAPTDTQYF. The CDR3 region has the DNA TGTGCCAGCAGTCCCTCAAGGGGGACTAGCGGGGCCCCCACAGATACGCAGTATTTT.

The chain carries TRBV7-2 and TRBJ1-1, with 7 bases aligning to TRBD1. In germline, CDR1 is SGHTA, CDR2 FQGNSA. The CDR3 covers 15 residues. J was trimmed by 1 base and V by 5 bases; bases with no gene match: 7. DNA for the CDR3: TGTGCCAGCAGCCAGTCGACAGGGAGGAACACTGAAGCTTTCTTT. As protein: CASSQSTGRNTEAFF. The complete variable domain, with remaining parts taken from reference TRBV7-2 and TRBJ1-1, reads GAGVSQSPSNKVTEKGKDVELRCDPISGHTALYWYRQSLGQGLEFLIYFQGNSAPDKSGLPSDRFSAERTGGSVSTLTIQRTQQEDSAVYLCASSQSTGRNTEAFFGQGTRLTVV.

Only one count was recorded for this clone. The chain recombines TRBV14 with TRBJ2-1, with 12 bases that match TRBD2. The CDR3 loop spans 16 amino acids. Trimming at V came to 4 bases and at J to 9 bases, leaving 10 bases not matched to a gene. The V gene's germline CDR1 is SGHDN and CDR2 FVKESK. The CDR3 DNA reads as TGTGCCAGCAGCCCTTTACTAGCGGGGGGCCGGGGTGAGCAGTTCTTC. As protein: CASSPLLAGGRGEQFF.

The gene calls are TRBV4-2 and TRBJ1-6, with TRBD1 as a possible D gene (6 bases). V was clipped by 0 bases and J by 7 bases, with 10 bases between them. Germline V lookup: CDR1 LGHNA, CDR2 YNFKEQ. This CDR3 has 15 amino acids. DNA of the CDR3: TGTGCCAGCAGCCAAGATCGGCAGGGGAATTCACCCCTCCACTTT. It encodes CASSQDRQGNSPLHF.

This clone was counted a few times. This chain uses TRBV5-1 with TRBJ2-3; TRBD2 matches 9 bases. The CDR3 runs to 13 residues. Germline V gene sequence: CDR1 SGHRS, CDR2 YFSETQ. V was clipped by 0 bases and J by 12 bases; unmatched bases: 5. The CDR3 DNA reads as TGCGCCAGCAGCTTGGGACTGGGACTAGCCCAGTATTTT. It specifies CASSLGLGLAQYF.